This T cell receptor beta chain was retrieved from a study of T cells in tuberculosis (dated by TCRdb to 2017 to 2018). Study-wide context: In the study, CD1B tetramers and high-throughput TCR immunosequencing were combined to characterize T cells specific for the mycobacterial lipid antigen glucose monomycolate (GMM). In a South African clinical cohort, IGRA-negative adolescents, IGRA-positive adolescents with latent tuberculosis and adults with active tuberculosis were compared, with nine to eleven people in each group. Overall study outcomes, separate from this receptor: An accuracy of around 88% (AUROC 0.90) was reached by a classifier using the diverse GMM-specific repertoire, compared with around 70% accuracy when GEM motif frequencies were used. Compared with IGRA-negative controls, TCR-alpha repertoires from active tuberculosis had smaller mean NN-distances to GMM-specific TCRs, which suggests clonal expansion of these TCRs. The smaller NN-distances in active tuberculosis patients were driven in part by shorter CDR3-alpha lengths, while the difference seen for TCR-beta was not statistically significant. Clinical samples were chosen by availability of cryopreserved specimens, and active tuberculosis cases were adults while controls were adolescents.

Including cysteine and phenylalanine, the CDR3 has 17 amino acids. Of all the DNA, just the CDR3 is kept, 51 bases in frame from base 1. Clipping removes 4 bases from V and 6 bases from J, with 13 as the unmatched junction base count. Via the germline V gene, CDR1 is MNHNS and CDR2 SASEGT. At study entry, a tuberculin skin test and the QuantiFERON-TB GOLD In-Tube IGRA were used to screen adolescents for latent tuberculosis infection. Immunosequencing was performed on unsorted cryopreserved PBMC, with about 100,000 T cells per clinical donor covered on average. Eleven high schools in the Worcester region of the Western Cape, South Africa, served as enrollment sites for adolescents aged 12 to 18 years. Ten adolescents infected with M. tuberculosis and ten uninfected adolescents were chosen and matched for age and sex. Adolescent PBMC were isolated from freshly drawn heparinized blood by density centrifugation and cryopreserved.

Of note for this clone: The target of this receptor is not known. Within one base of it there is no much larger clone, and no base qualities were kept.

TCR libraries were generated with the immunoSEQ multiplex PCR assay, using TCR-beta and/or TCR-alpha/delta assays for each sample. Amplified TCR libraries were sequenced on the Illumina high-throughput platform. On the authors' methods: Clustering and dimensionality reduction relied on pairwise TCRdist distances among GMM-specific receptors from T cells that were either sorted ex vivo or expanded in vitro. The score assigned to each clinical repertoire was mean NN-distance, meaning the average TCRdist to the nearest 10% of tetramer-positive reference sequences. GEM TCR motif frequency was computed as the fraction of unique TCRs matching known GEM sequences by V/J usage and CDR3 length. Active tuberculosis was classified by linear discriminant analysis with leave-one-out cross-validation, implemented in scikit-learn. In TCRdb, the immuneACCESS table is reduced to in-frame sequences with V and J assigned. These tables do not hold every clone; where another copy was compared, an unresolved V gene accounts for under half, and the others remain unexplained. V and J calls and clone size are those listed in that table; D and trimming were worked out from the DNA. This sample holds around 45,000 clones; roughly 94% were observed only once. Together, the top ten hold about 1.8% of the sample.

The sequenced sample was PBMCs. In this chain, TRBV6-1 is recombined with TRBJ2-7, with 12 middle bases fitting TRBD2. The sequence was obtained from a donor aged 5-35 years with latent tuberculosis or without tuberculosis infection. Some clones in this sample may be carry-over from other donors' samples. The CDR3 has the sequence CASSARTSGALGGEQYF. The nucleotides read TGTGCCAGCAGTGCGCGGACTAGCGGGGCCTTAGGCGGCGAGCAGTACTTC.